This T cell receptor (beta chain) is drawn from a study of Ad26.COV2.S vaccination and SARS-CoV-2 variants. Sequencing used immunoSEQ multiplex PCR; TCRdb keeps in-frame clones, though not all of them. The table lists about 330,000 clones, about 90% of them singletons. Treatment of the sample: over 15 received Ad26.COV2.S at low or high dose, single or two shots; several received placebo; per-sample allocation not given. Sampling was performed 63 days after the first vaccine or placebo injection. The table lists this clone with a count of one. Its antigen remains unidentified. Notes on the study in general: The study found similar non-spike TCR breadth in vaccine and placebo recipients. Reported findings describe substantial breadth in spike-specific CD8+ and CD4+ T cell responses following vaccination. Estimates derived from TCR breadth and depth analyses may have underestimated total T cell responses.

Germline CDR1 and CDR2: SGHDT and YYEEEE. The germline V and J ends were trimmed by 3 bases and 0 bases, with 7 bases remaining between them. The CDR3 extends over 14 amino acids. The sequence was obtained from a person aged 18-65 years who received the Ad26.COV2.S COVID-19 vaccine or a placebo. Sequencing was performed on peripheral blood, taken in a trial of Ad26.COV2.S vaccine versus placebo. The V call is TRBV5-6, the J call TRBJ2-4; D is tentatively TRBD1 or TRBD2 (5 bases each). The CDR3 DNA reads TGTGCCAGCAGCTCGGGGCTAGCCAAAAACATTCAGTACTTC. The encoded protein is CASSSGLAKNIQYF.